This TCR beta chain is drawn from a study of T cells in narcolepsy. Study-wide context: Donors had narcolepsy type 1 or type 2, or were healthy controls.

This clone has just a few counts. Its antigen is currently unknown. Study-wide points: Blood of same and different patients, but not healthy controls, reportedly held recurring autoreactive clonotypes. HCRT-specific and TRIB2-specific autoreactive clonotypes appeared among same-patient CSF and blood CD4+ clonotypes.

V was trimmed by 1 base and J by 3 bases, leaving 5 bases between them. Looked up from germline, CDR1 is SGHKS and CDR2 is YYEKEE (reference sequence). The CDR3 totals 13 residues. Sequencing was performed with immunoSEQ multiplex PCR; in TCRdb, only in-frame clones are kept and a portion is missing. The table includes 2,600 or so clones, approximately 24% detected once. The chain links TRBV5-5 to TRBJ1-5; D uncertain. This TCR came from a human donor with narcolepsy. The sample consisted of cultured CD4+ T cells from cerebrospinal fluid. In nucleotides, the CDR3 is TGTGCCAGCAGCTTGTTGGCCAATCAGCCCCAGCATTTT. As protein: CASSLLANQPQHF.